This entry concerns a single TCR beta chain. Germline V gives CDR1 SQVTM, CDR2 ANQGSEA. V was shortened by 6 bases and J by 11 bases, with 22 bases between the two germline ends. This CDR3 is 13 amino acids long. The sample belongs to a study of blood T cells in healthy people across ages. Primers used in a second PCR of roughly 7 to 12 cycles were a sample-barcoded 5' primer and a J-beta primer mix. TCRdb re-derived calls from the 5' RACE reads in MiXCR, one entry per CDR3 protein. This sample has over a million distinct CDR3 sequences, with roughly two fifths found just once. Each donor had around 9.8 milliliters of peripheral blood drawn.

The material sequenced was blood. The sequence was collected from a woman under 30 in good health. The chain carries TRBV29-1 and TRBJ2-5, with D possibly TRBD2 on 5 matching bases. CDR3: CSVRRAGYNEQYF. CDR3 nucleotides: TGCAGCGTGAGGCGGGCGGGTTACAATGAGCAGTACTTC.